These T cell receptor beta chains were read from a single sample in a study of control samples from healthy donors and cancer patients. Assay used: immunoSEQ multiplex PCR; TCRdb lists only in-frame clones, some missing. The data contain 55,000 to 85,000 clones, around 92% of them singletons. Sequenced sample: PBMCs. The receptors stem from a man between 60 and 75 years old with lung cancer. The CDR3 runs from the conserved cysteine through the conserved F or W. D genes are given only for firm matches. Clone size is given for some rows only: seen once, a few or many times, or a class if the clone is expanded.

j_call v_call clone_size d_call cdr3_length cdr3_aa cdr3_nt
TRBJ1-2 TRBV12-3/TRBV12-4 . . 12 CASRPGASGYTF TGTGCCAGCAGACCGGGGGCGAGTGGCTACACCTTC
TRBJ1-5 TRBV10-1 . . 13 CASSPGINQPQHF TGCGCCAGCAGCCCGGGAATCAATCAGCCCCAGCATTTT
TRBJ2-1 TRBV7-3 once . 13 CASSFRDNNEQFF TGTGCCAGCAGCTTCCGGGATAACAATGAGCAGTTCTTC
TRBJ2-1 TRBV9 . . 17 CASSVEAGSGSYNEQFF TGTGCCAGCAGCGTAGAAGCCGGCTCTGGATCCTACAATGAGCAGTTCTTC
TRBJ1-1 TRBV7-3 once . 13 CASSFVKNTEAFF TGTGCCAGCAGCTTCGTTAAGAACACTGAAGCTTTCTTT
TRBJ1-2 TRBV29-1 . . 13 CSVAVGQNYGYTF TGCAGCGTTGCGGTGGGTCAGAACTATGGCTACACCTTC
TRBJ2-7 TRBV11-2 . TRBD1 16 CASSLNLDRGYYEQYF TGTGCCAGCAGCTTAAACTTGGACAGGGGCTACTACGAGCAGTACTTC
TRBJ1-6 TRBV9 few . 19 CASSDSRDILSSYNSPLHF TGTGCCAGCAGCGATTCACGGGACATACTAAGCTCCTATAATTCACCCCTCCACTTT
TRBJ1-5 TRBV24-1 . . 15 CATSDSLSLGQPQHF TGTGCCACCAGTGATTCGCTGAGTTTGGGTCAGCCCCAGCATTTT
TRBJ2-1 TRBV29-1 . TRBD2 12 CSDGLAGGPRFF TGCAGCGACGGACTAGCGGGGGGGCCACGGTTCTTC
TRBJ1-6 TRBV27 once . 15 CASSSGRSYNSPLHF TGTGCCAGCAGTTCGGGACGGTCCTATAATTCACCCCTCCACTTT
TRBJ2-3 TRBV5-1 . TRBD2 15 CASSYGLAGSDTQYF TGCGCCAGCAGCTACGGACTAGCGGGGTCCGATACGCAGTATTTT
TRBJ2-1 TRBV6-5 . . 14 CASEPGQEYNEQFF TGTGCCAGTGAGCCGGGACAAGAGTACAATGAGCAGTTCTTC
TRBJ1-5 TRBV4-1 few . 15 CASSQQGTSNQPQHF TGCGCCAGCAGCCAGCAGGGTACGAGCAATCAGCCCCAGCATTTT
TRBJ2-5 TRBV7-2 . TRBD2 17 CASSLLSSGGDQETQYF TGTGCCAGCAGCTTACTTTCAAGCGGGGGAGATCAAGAGACCCAGTACTTC
TRBJ2-1 TRBV11-3 . . 15 CASSTTGSSYNEQFF TGTGCCAGCAGCACTACAGGTAGCTCCTACAATGAGCAGTTCTTC
TRBJ1-2 TRBV5-1 . . 14 CASSLEAGNYGYTF TGCGCCAGCAGCTTGGAGGCAGGCAACTATGGCTACACCTTC
TRBJ1-2 TRBV29-1 . TRBD1 13 CSVDRGTNYGYTF TGCAGCGTTGACAGGGGGACTAACTATGGCTACACCTTC
TRBJ1-4 TRBV5-6 . . 17 CASSWFGTTGANEKLFF TGTGCCAGCAGCTGGTTTGGGACGACTGGGGCTAATGAAAAACTGTTTTTT
TRBJ1-1 TRBV6-1 . . 13 CASSDIGITEAFF TGTGCCAGCAGTGACATAGGGATTACTGAAGCTTTCTTT
TRBJ2-5 TRBV7-9 . TRBD2 15 CASSLLRLAGEAQYF TGTGCCAGCAGCTTACTACGGCTAGCGGGGGAGGCGCAGTACTTC
TRBJ2-3 TRBV27 . TRBD2 15 CASRPSGRNTDTQYF TGTGCCAGCAGACCTAGCGGGAGAAACACAGATACGCAGTATTTT
TRBJ2-7 TRBV5-4 . TRBD1 14 CASSSRDREYEQYF TGTGCCAGCAGTTCCCGGGACAGGGAGTACGAGCAGTACTTC
TRBJ2-6 TRBV4-1 . . 15 CASSPEGSGANVLTF TGCGCCAGCAGCCCCGAGGGCTCCGGGGCCAACGTCCTGACTTTC
TRBJ1-1 TRBV6-5 . . 15 CASSYTGTMNTEAFF TGTGCCAGCAGTTACACCGGGACTATGAACACTGAAGCTTTCTTT
TRBJ2-3 TRBV24-1 . . 14 CATGEAASTDTQYF TGTGCCACCGGGGAGGCGGCTAGCACAGATACGCAGTATTTT
TRBJ1-5 TRBV9 few TRBD1 15 CASSGYDRVGQPQHF TGTGCCAGCAGCGGATACGACAGGGTGGGTCAGCCCCAGCATTTT
TRBJ2-7 TRBV27 few TRBD1 17 CASKLTETGTGAVEQYF TGTGCCAGCAAATTAACCGAAACCGGGACAGGGGCCGTCGAGCAGTACTTC
TRBJ2-2 TRBV5-1 . TRBD2 16 CASFAGGFANTGELFF TGCGCCAGCTTCGCGGGGGGGTTCGCGAACACCGGGGAGCTGTTTTTT
TRBJ2-5 TRBV12-5 . TRBD1 14 CASGAGTGSQTQYF TGTGCTAGTGGAGCCGGGACAGGGTCCCAGACCCAGTACTTC
TRBJ2-5 TRBV12-5 . TRBD2 14 CASGLNAGGETQYF TGTGCTAGTGGCCTCAATGCGGGGGGGGAGACCCAGTACTTC
TRBJ1-5 TRBV6-6 . . 17 CASSPSLAVMRNQPQHF TGTGCCAGCAGTCCGAGTTTGGCGGTGATGCGCAATCAGCCCCAGCATTTT
TRBJ1-1 TRBV11-2 . . 14 CASSLRGTMTEAFF TGTGCCAGCAGCTTACGGGGGACTATGACTGAAGCTTTCTTT
TRBJ1-1 TRBV14 . TRBD1 11 CASSQTGDAFF TGTGCCAGCAGCCAGACAGGGGACGCTTTCTTT
TRBJ2-3 TRBV5-1 . . 15 CASSLAVIAADTQYF TGCGCCAGCAGCTTGGCCGTGATAGCGGCAGATACGCAGTATTTT
TRBJ1-2 TRBV2 . TRBD1 14 CASSAGQGVAGYTF TGTGCCAGCAGTGCGGGACAGGGGGTAGCTGGCTACACCTTC
TRBJ2-1 TRBV7-2 . . 16 CASSSPPGVSYNEQFF TGTGCCAGCAGCTCACCCCCAGGGGTCTCCTACAATGAGCAGTTCTTC
TRBJ1-3 TRBV4-1 . . 15 CASSQAGSFGNTIYF TGCGCCAGCAGCCAAGCCGGATCCTTTGGAAACACCATATATTTT
TRBJ2-2 TRBV3-1/TRBV3-2 . . 14 CASSQAGLTGELFF TGTGCCAGCAGCCAGGCCGGACTAACCGGGGAGCTGTTTTTT
TRBJ1-2 TRBV5-1 . TRBD1 15 CASSLTGTGIYGYTF TGCGCCAGCAGCTTGACCGGGACAGGAATCTATGGCTACACCTTC